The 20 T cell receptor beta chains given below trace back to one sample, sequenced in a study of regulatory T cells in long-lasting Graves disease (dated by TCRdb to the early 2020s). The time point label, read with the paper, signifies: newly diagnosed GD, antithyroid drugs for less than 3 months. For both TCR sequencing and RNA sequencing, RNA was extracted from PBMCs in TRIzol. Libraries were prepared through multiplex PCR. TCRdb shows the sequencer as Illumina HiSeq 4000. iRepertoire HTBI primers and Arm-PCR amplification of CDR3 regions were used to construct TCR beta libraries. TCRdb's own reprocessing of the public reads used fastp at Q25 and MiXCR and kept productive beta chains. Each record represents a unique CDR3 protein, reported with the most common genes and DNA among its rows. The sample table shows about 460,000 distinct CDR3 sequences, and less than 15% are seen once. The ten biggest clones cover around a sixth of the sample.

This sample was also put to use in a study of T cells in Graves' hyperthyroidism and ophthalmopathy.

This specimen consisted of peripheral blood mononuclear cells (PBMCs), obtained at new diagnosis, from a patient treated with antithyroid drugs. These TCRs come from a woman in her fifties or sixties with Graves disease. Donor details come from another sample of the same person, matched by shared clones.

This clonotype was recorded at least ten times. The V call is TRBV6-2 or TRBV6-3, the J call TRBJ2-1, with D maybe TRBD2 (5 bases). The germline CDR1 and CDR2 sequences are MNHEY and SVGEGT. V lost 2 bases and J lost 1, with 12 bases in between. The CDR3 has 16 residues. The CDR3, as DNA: TGTGCCAGCAGTTACCCTACTAGACGGTCCTACAATGAGCAGTTCTTC. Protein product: CASSYPTRRSYNEQFF.

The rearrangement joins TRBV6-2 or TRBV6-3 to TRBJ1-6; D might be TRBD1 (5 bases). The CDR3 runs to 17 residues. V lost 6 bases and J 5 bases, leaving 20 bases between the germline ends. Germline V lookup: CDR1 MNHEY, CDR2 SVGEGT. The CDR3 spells CASSQRRGIADNSPLHF. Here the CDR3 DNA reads TGTGCCAGCAGCCAACGGAGGGGAATCGCCGATAATTCACCCCTCCACTTT.

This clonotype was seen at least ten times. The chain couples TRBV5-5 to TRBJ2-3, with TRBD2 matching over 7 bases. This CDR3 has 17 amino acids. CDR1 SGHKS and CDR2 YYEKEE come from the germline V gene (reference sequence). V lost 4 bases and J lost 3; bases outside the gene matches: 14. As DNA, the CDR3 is TGTGCCAGCAGCGGCGGGAGAGGGAGGTTTAGGACAGATACGCAGTATTTT. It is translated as CASSGGRGRFRTDTQYF.

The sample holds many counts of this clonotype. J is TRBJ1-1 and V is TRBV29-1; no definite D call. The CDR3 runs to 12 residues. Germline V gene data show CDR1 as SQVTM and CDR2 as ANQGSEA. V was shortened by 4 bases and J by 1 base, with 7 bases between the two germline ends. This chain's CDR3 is CSVVVGNTEAFF. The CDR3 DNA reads TGCAGCGTTGTAGTAGGGAACACTGAAGCTTTCTTT.

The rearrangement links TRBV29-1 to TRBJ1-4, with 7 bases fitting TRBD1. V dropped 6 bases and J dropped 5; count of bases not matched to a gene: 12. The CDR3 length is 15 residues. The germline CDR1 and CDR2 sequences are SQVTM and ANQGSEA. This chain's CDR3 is CSVTTWSGGNEKLFF. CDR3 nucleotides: TGCAGCGTCACCACCTGGTCAGGGGGAAATGAAAAACTGTTTTTT.

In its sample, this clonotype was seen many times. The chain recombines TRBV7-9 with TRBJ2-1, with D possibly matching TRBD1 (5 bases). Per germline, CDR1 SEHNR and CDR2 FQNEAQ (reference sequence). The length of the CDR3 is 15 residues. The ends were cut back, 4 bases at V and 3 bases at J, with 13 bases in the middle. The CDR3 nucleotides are TGTGCCAGCAGCTCAGGTGGCAGGGACTACAATGAGCAGTTCTTC. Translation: CASSSGGRDYNEQFF.

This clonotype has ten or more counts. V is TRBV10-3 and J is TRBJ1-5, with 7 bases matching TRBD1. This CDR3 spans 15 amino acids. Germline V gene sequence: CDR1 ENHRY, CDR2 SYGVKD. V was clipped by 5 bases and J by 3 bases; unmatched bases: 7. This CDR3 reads CAISLTGQANQPQHF. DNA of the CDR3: TGTGCCATCAGTTTGACAGGGCAAGCCAATCAGCCCCAGCATTTT.

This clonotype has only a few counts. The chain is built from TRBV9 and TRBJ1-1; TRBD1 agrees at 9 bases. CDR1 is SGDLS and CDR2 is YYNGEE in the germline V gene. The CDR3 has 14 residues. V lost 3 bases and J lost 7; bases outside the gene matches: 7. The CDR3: CASSARTGAGEAFF. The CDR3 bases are TGTGCCAGCAGCGCTCGGACAGGGGCTGGTGAAGCTTTCTTT.

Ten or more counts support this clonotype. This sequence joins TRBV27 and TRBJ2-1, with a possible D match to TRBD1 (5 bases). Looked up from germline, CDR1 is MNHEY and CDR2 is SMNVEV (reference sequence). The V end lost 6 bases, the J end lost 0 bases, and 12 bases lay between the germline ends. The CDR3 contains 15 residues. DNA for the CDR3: TGTGCCAGCAGGCGACAGACCAGCTCCTACAATGAGCAGTTCTTC. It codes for CASRRQTSSYNEQFF.

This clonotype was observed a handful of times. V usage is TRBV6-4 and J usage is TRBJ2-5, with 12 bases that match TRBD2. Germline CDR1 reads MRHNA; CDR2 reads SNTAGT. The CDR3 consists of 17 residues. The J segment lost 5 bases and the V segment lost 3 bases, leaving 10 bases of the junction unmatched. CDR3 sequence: CASSEEPGLAGIETQYF. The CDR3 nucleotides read TGTGCCAGCAGTGAGGAACCGGGACTAGCGGGTATTGAGACCCAGTACTTC.

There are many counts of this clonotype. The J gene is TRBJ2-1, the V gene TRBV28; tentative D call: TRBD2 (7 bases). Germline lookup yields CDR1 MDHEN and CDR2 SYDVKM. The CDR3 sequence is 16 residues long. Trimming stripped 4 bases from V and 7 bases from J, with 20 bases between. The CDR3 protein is CASSSSGRGRGNEQFF. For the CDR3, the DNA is TGTGCCAGCAGTTCGTCGGGGCGGGGGCGAGGGAATGAGCAGTTCTTC.

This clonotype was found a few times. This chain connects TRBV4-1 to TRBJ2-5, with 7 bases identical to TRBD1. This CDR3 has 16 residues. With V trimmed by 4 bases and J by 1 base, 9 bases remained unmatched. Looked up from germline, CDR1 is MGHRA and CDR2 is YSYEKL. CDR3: CASSPRAGGFQETQYF. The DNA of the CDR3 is TGCGCCAGCAGCCCAAGGGCAGGGGGTTTCCAAGAGACCCAGTACTTC.

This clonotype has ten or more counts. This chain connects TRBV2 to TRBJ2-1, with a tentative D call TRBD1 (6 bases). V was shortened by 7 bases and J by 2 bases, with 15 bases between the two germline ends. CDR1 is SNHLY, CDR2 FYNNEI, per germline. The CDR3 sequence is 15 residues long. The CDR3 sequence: CASIRTASAYNEQFF. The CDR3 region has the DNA TGTGCCAGCATCCGGACAGCCAGCGCCTACAATGAGCAGTTCTTC.

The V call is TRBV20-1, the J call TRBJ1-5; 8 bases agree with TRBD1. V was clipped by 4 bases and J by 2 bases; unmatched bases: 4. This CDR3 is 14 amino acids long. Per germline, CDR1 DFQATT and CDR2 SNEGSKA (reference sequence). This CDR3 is CSANNRGGNQPQHF. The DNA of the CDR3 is TGCAGTGCTAACAACAGGGGGGGCAATCAGCCCCAGCATTTT.

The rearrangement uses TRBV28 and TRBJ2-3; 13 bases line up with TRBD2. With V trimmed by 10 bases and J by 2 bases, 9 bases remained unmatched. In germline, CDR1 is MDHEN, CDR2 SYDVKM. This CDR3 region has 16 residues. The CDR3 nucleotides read TGTGCCACCCTGACTAGCGGGAGGATGTTCACAGATACGCAGTATTTT. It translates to CATLTSGRMFTDTQYF.

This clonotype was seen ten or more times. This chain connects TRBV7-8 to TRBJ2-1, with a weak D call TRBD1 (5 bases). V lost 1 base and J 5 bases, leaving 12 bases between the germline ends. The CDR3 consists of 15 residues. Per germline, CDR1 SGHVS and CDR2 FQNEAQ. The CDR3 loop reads CASSLGPGKDNEQFF. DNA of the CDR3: TGTGCCAGCAGCTTAGGGCCAGGGAAGGACAATGAGCAGTTCTTC.

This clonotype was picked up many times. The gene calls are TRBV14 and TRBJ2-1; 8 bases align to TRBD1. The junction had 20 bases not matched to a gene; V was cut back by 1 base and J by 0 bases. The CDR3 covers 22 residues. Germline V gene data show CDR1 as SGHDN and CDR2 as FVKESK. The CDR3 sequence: CASSQGHPGQVREVSSYNEQFF. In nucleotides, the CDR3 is TGTGCCAGCAGCCAAGGCCATCCGGGACAGGTGAGGGAGGTCAGCTCCTACAATGAGCAGTTCTTC.

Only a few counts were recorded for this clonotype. The CDR3 spells CASSLEGPSGANVLTF. The CDR3 nucleotides are TGTGCCAGCAGTTTGGAGGGGCCCTCTGGGGCCAACGTCCTGACTTTC. The chain combines TRBV12-3 or TRBV12-4 with TRBJ2-6; D is perhaps TRBD2 (6 bases). The CDR3 runs 16 residues. V gave up 3 bases and J gave up 0 bases, with 9 bases separating them.

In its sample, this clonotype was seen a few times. The CDR3 loop reads CASSQDREQPQHF. DNA of the CDR3: TGTGCCAGCAGCCAAGATAGGGAGCAGCCCCAGCATTTT. The V gene is TRBV3-1, the J gene TRBJ1-5, with D uncertain. The CDR3 has 13 amino acids. Per germline, CDR1 LGHDT and CDR2 YNNKEL (reference sequence). V was shortened by 0 bases and J by 7 bases, with 7 bases between the two germline ends.

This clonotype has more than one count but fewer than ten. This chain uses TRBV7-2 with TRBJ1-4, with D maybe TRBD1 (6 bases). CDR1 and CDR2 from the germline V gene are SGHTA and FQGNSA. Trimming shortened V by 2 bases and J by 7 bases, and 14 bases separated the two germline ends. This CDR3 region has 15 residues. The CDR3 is CASSLTGSGGEKLFF. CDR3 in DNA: TGTGCCAGCAGCTTAACAGGGTCTGGGGGTGAAAAACTGTTTTTT.